A selection of T cell receptor beta chains follows, all from one sample in a study of blood T cell repertoires in COVID-19. Assay: immunoSEQ multiplex PCR; the TCRdb copy retains only in-frame clones and omits some. The sample records approximately 210,000 clones, about 77% being singletons. Sample: PBMCs or T cells enriched from blood (not recorded which). The receptors derive from a woman aged 45-65 years with acute COVID-19. CDR3s include the opening cysteine and the closing phenylalanine or tryptophan. Each record gives: J gene, CDR3 length, D gene, V gene, clone size, CDR3 DNA, CDR3 protein. D genes are given only for firm matches. The size of a clone is reported for some rows only, either as once, few or many, or as a class for expanded clones.

>TRBJ1-4|14|-|TRBV30|-
TGTGCCTGGAGTTGGGAGGGTGCTAATGAAAAACTGTTTTTT
CAWSWEGANEKLFF
>TRBJ2-1|16|-|TRBV4-1|-
TGCGCCAGCAGGGCCCCGGGACACCCCCAAGGCGATGAGCAGTTCTTC
CASRAPGHPQGDEQFF
>TRBJ2-5|15|TRBD2|TRBV7-2|-
TGTGCCAGCAGCCACACTAGCGGGGGGTTGAGGACCCAGTACTTC
CASSHTSGGLRTQYF
>TRBJ1-1|12|-|TRBV6-1|once
TGTGCCAGCAGTTCCCAAAGAGCTGAAGCTTTCTTT
CASSSQRAEAFF
>TRBJ1-3|14|-|TRBV28|once
TGTGCCAGCAGTTTGACCAGGCCTGGAAACACCATATATTTT
CASSLTRPGNTIYF
>TRBJ2-3|15|TRBD1|TRBV28|-
TGTGCCAGCAGCCGTCAGGGGGCTGTCGCAGATACGCAGTATTTT
CASSRQGAVADTQYF
>TRBJ2-3|17|TRBD2|TRBV27|-
TGTGCCAGCAGTTTAAGGGCGGTAGCGGGGGGGCCAGATACGCAGTATTTT
CASSLRAVAGGPDTQYF
>TRBJ1-1|17|-|TRBV6-4|-
TGTGCCAGCAGCGTCGAACCCATTGAGGAGTACAACACTGAAGCTTTCTTT
CASSVEPIEEYNTEAFF
>TRBJ1-1|13|TRBD1|TRBV30|-
TGTGCCTGGAGCGAGACAGGGGGCACTGAAGCTTTCTTT
CAWSETGGTEAFF
>TRBJ1-2|14|TRBD1|TRBV19|few
TGTGCCAGTCTTCTCGGACAGGGGGGAGCTGGCTACACCTTC
CASLLGQGGAGYTF
>TRBJ2-1|15|TRBD2|TRBV6-2/TRBV6-3|once
TGTGCCAGCAGTCCGAGGGTAGCGGGGAACAATGAGCAGTTCTTC
CASSPRVAGNNEQFF
>TRBJ2-5|15|TRBD1|TRBV7-8|-
TGTGCCAGCAGCGGGACAGGGGGTTCCCAAGAGACCCAGTACTTC
CASSGTGGSQETQYF
>TRBJ2-5|15|-|TRBV3-1/TRBV3-2|-
TGTGCCAGCAGCCAAGCATACAGGGGGGGGGAGACCCAGTACTTC
CASSQAYRGGETQYF
>TRBJ2-1|15|TRBD1|TRBV13|-
TGTGCCAGCAGCCCCGGGACAGGGGGCTACAATGAGCAGTTCTTC
CASSPGTGGYNEQFF
>TRBJ1-1|13|-|TRBV19|-
TGTGCCAGTAGTATAAAAGGGCGGGGTGAAGCTTTCTTT
CASSIKGRGEAFF
>TRBJ1-4|14|-|TRBV4-1|-
TGCGCCAGCAGCCAGGTGGAGGACAGTGAAAAACTGTTTTTT
CASSQVEDSEKLFF
>TRBJ1-2|15|-|TRBV2|many
TGTGCCAGCAGTCCGGTTCAGGCCACTAACTATGGCTACACCTTC
CASSPVQATNYGYTF
>TRBJ1-1|13|TRBD1|TRBV6-6|-
TGTGCCAGCAGTTACTCACAGGGGCGTGAAGCTTTCTTT
CASSYSQGREAFF
>TRBJ1-2|14|-|TRBV3-1/TRBV3-2|-
TGTGCCAGCAGCCCTCTTCCCCTAGGTAATGGCTACACCTTC
CASSPLPLGNGYTF
>TRBJ1-1|14|TRBD1|TRBV5-1|once
TGCGCCAGCAGCACAGACAGGGGGAACACTGAAGCTTTCTTT
CASSTDRGNTEAFF
>TRBJ2-3|15|TRBD2|TRBV30|many
TGTGCCTGGAGTGTGTCCCGAGCGGGGACAGATACGCAGTATTTT
CAWSVSRAGTDTQYF
>TRBJ1-1|14|TRBD1|TRBV2|few
TGTGCCAGCAGTGGGGAGTCCCAGGGGGCTGAAGCTTTCTTT
CASSGESQGAEAFF
>TRBJ2-1|12|TRBD2|TRBV5-1|-
TGCGCCAGCAGCTCAAGCGGGGAGAAGCAGTTCTTC
CASSSSGEKQFF
>TRBJ1-6|15|-|TRBV3-1/TRBV3-2|-
TGTGCCAGCAGCCGGGTGGACAGAACAAATTCACCCCTCCACTTT
CASSRVDRTNSPLHF
>TRBJ2-1|15|-|TRBV7-2|-
TGTGCCAGCAGCTTAGGGAACAGCTTCTACAATGAGCAGTTCTTC
CASSLGNSFYNEQFF
>TRBJ2-3|16|TRBD1|TRBV18|-
TGTGCCAGCTCATCAAACCGGGACAGGGGTGTAGATACGCAGTATTTT
CASSSNRDRGVDTQYF
>TRBJ1-2|15|-|TRBV4-1|-
TGCGCCAGCAGCCAAGTATTCCTTCTTAACTATGGCTACACCTTC
CASSQVFLLNYGYTF
>TRBJ2-5|13|-|TRBV18|few
TGTGCCAGCTCACCGGCAGGGTTGGAGACCCAGTACTTC
CASSPAGLETQYF
>TRBJ1-2|12|TRBD1|TRBV4-2|-
TGTGCCAGCAGCCAGGACAGGGTTGGCTACACCTTC
CASSQDRVGYTF
>TRBJ1-4|13|TRBD1|TRBV28|few
TGTGCCAGCAGTTTTGGACAGGGCCAAAAACTGTTTTTT
CASSFGQGQKLFF
>TRBJ1-5|16|-|TRBV6-5|-
TGTGCCAGCAGTTACTCGTTTAATCGAGGGAATCAGCCCCAGCATTTT
CASSYSFNRGNQPQHF
>TRBJ1-1|13|-|TRBV3-1/TRBV3-2|-
TGTGCCAGCAGCCCACAGGTGAACACTGAAGCTTTCTTT
CASSPQVNTEAFF
>TRBJ1-3|16|TRBD1|TRBV25-1|-
TGTGCCAGCAGTAACAGGGGCCCCAGCTCTGGAAACACCATATATTTT
CASSNRGPSSGNTIYF
>TRBJ2-1|14|-|TRBV18|-
TGTGCCAGCTCGGCGGGTACTAGTTACAATGAGCAGTTCTTC
CASSAGTSYNEQFF
>TRBJ2-5|13|-|TRBV10-2|-
TGCGCCAGCAGTGAGTCCTGGTCGGGGACCCAGTACTTC
CASSESWSGTQYF
>TRBJ1-6|14|TRBD1|TRBV6-5|-
TGTGCCAGCAGTTACGGGACAGGGCGATCACCCCTCCACTTT
CASSYGTGRSPLHF
>TRBJ1-6|13|-|TRBV27|-
TGTGCCAGCAGTAGACAGCTCGATTCACCCCTCCACTTT
CASSRQLDSPLHF
>TRBJ2-5|16|-|TRBV5-6|-
TGTGCCAGCAGCTTTGGGGCGGAAGGCGTGGAAGAGACCCAGTACTTC
CASSFGAEGVEETQYF
>TRBJ1-4|15|-|TRBV3-1/TRBV3-2|-
TGTGCCAGCAGCCCGGACACAGCAACTAATGAAAAACTGTTTTTT
CASSPDTATNEKLFF
>TRBJ2-1|11|-|TRBV20-1|-
TGCAGTGCTGTTTCCTTCGGGGAGCAGTTCTTC
CSAVSFGEQFF